This entry features one TCR beta chain sequence. The data were obtained in a study of OX40 agonist ivuxolimab in advanced cancers. Libraries were prepared by immunoSEQ multiplex PCR; TCRdb keeps only in-frame clonotypes and omits some of them. Of about 70,000 clones listed, approximately 89% are singletons. The sample was CD4+ or CD8+ T cells sorted from blood, taken in a trial of the OX40 agonist ivuxolimab. This receptor was identified in an adult with an advanced solid tumor such as melanoma, head and neck, liver or kidney cancer.

The CDR3 bases are TGTGCCAGCAGCCAAGAAGGAGCAGTGGGAGAGACCCAGTACTTC. Amino acids: CASSQEGAVGETQYF. This chain joins TRBV4-2 and TRBJ2-5, with D hard to call. The V gene's germline CDR1 is LGHNA and CDR2 YNFKEQ. The CDR3 is 15 amino acids. The V and J ends lost 0 bases and 4 bases respectively, with 12 bases between them.